Each of the 24 T cell receptor beta chains below was sequenced from the same sample in a study of sequential checkpoint blockade in melanoma (dated by TCRdb to about 2019). To prepare the library, the immunoSEQ multiplex PCR assay was applied. Here the immuneACCESS table is served through TCRdb, limited to in-frame sequences with V and J called. Missing clones are a known gap in these copies; in checked studies unresolved V genes cover under half, and the rest lacks a known reason. The sample data list 15,000 to 20,000 clones, and around 24% of these were observed just once. 5.5% to 8% of the sample belongs to the ten largest clones. The sample's treatment or condition label, decoded: randomized to nivolumab then ipilimumab (arm A) or the reverse (arm B). Sequenced here: tumor tissue (inferred from file names), sampled from a patient given nivolumab and ipilimumab in sequence. These TCRs come from a human donor with melanoma.

The gene calls are TRBV19 and TRBJ2-1, with TRBD2 matching over 7 bases. Germline loops: CDR1 LNHDA, CDR2 SQIVND (reference sequence). Trimming removed 0 bases from V and 4 bases from J; junction bases left unmatched: 9. This CDR3 has 17 residues. CDR3 in amino acids: CASSIERSLAAYNEQFF. The CDR3 DNA sequence: TGTGCCAGTAGTATAGAGAGGAGTCTAGCGGCGTACAATGAGCAGTTCTTC.

This clone occurred a few times. The chain couples TRBV5-1 to TRBJ2-3; D is unclear. Germline loops: CDR1 SGHRS, CDR2 YFSETQ. The ends were cut back, 0 bases at V and 0 bases at J, with 8 bases in the middle. There are 15 residues in the CDR3. Here the CDR3 reads CASSLGAASTDTQYF. DNA for the CDR3: TGCGCCAGCAGCTTGGGGGCCGCTAGCACAGATACGCAGTATTTT. The full variable domain, with the rest looked up from reference TRBV5-1 and TRBJ2-3, is KAGVTQTPRYLIKTRGQQVTLSCSPISGHRSVSWYQQTPGQGLQFLFEYFSETQRNKGNFPGRFSGRQFSNSRSEMNVSTLELGDSALYLCASSLGAASTDTQYFGPGTRLTVL.

This clone showed up many times. The chain uses TRBV4-1 and TRBJ1-6, with D unclear. Germline V lookup: CDR1 MGHRA, CDR2 YSYEKL. This CDR3 has 17 amino acids. V lost 0 bases and J lost 0, with 9 bases in between. This CDR3 reads CASSQDVAISYNSPLHF. The CDR3 DNA follows: TGCGCCAGCAGCCAAGATGTGGCAATCTCCTATAATTCACCCCTCCACTTT.

The CDR3 sequence: CATSRDPVQGWTSGSGNEQFF. As DNA, the CDR3 is TGTGCCACCAGCAGAGATCCGGTTCAGGGCTGGACTAGCGGGAGCGGCAATGAGCAGTTCTTC. This rearrangement joins TRBV15 to TRBJ2-1, with 13 positions matching TRBD2. This CDR3 region has 21 residues. Per the germline V gene, CDR1 is LNHNV and CDR2 is YYDKDF (reference sequence). After removal of 0 bases from V and 6 bases from J, the junction contained 17 bases not matched to a gene.

J is TRBJ2-7 and V is TRBV1. TRBV1 is a recognized pseudogene. This CDR3 has 13 residues. The CDR3 region is CASSQDWTYEQYF. The CDR3 nucleotides read TGCGCCAGCAGCCAAGACTGGACCTACGAGCAGTACTTC.

A few counts support this clone. The CDR3 spells CASSYGFYNEQFF. As DNA, the CDR3 is TGTGCCAGCAGTTACGGGTTTTACAATGAGCAGTTCTTC. V is TRBV6-8 and J is TRBJ2-1; D unresolved. Germline V gene sequence: CDR1 MNHGY, CDR2 SAAAGT. The V end was cut by 2 bases, the J end by 4 bases, with 6 bases between. The length of the CDR3 is 13 residues.

The chain combines TRBV19 with TRBJ2-7; TRBD1 is a possible D gene (6 bases). V lost 6 bases and J 2 bases, leaving 26 bases between the germline ends. CDR3 length equals 18 residues. Germline CDR1 reads LNHDA; CDR2 reads SQIVND (reference sequence). The CDR3 DNA is TGTGCCAGTAGCGCCCAACCCTTCGATACAGGGCTGCCCTACGAGCAGTACTTC. It specifies CASSAQPFDTGLPYEQYF.

CDR3 nucleotides: TGTGCCAGTAGTATAGTTTCTGGGACAGGTCCCAGGCAGCCCCAGCATTTT. It encodes CASSIVSGTGPRQPQHF. The gene calls are TRBV19 and TRBJ1-5; 8 bases fit TRBD1. Germline V lookup: CDR1 LNHDA, CDR2 SQIVND (reference sequence). This CDR3 region has 17 residues. V was clipped by 1 base and J by 7 bases; unmatched bases: 12. Looking up the rest from reference TRBV19 and TRBJ1-5 gives the full variable domain: DGGITQSPKYLFRKEGQNVTLSCEQNLNHDAMYWYRQDPGQGLRLIYYSQIVNDFQKGDIAEGYSVSREKKESFPLTVTSAQKNPTAFYLCASSIVSGTGPRQPQHFGDGTRLSIL.

The CDR3 DNA is TGTGCCAGCAGCCCAGGGGGGGTCACAGATACGCAGTATTTT. Translating gives CASSPGGVTDTQYF. The chain uses TRBV6-8 and TRBJ2-3; D assignment may be TRBD1 or TRBD2 (7 bases each). This CDR3 has 14 residues. The ends were cut back, 6 bases at V and 2 bases at J, with 12 bases in the middle. Germline CDR1 reads MNHGY; CDR2 reads SAAAGT.

There are a few counts of this clone. V gene TRBV7-5 combines with J gene TRBJ2-1; the DNA was not used to check the table's D call, TRBD2. TRBV7-5 is listed as a pseudogene. The CDR3 runs to 15 residues. CDR3 in amino acids: CASSSSGRDPNEQFF. DNA of the CDR3: TGTGCCAGCAGCTCTAGCGGGAGGGACCCCAATGAGCAGTTCTTC.

This sequence joins TRBV6-7 and TRBJ2-3; D gene unclear. TRBV6-7 is treated as an ORF (open reading frame) with a function not yet certain. The V end was cut by 2 bases, the J end by 6 bases, with 3 bases between. The CDR3 is 11 amino acids. The CDR3 loop is CASSYPDTQYF. CDR3 in DNA: TGTGCCAGCAGTTACCCGGATACGCAGTATTTT.

This clone was counted once. The chain is built from TRBV18 and TRBJ1-1; D perhaps matches TRBD1 (5 bases). Deletions cut 0 bases from V and 0 bases from J, with 8 bases between. There are 15 residues in the CDR3. In germline, CDR1 is KGHSH, CDR2 LQKENI. The CDR3 nucleotides read TGTGCCAGCTCACCACCGGGACGGTTGAACACTGAAGCTTTCTTT. Its translation is CASSPPGRLNTEAFF.

This sequence joins TRBV11-3 and TRBJ2-1; 8 positions match TRBD2. Trimming removed 3 bases from V and 0 bases from J; junction bases left unmatched: 4. There are 16 residues in the CDR3. Germline V gene data show CDR1 as SGHNT and CDR2 as YENEEA. The CDR3 protein is CASSLGSGSSYNEQFF. The CDR3 DNA reads as TGTGCCAGCAGCTTGGGGAGCGGGAGCTCCTACAATGAGCAGTTCTTC.

The rearrangement links TRBV19 to TRBJ1-2, with TRBD1 as a possible D gene (6 bases). V gave up 4 bases and J gave up 3 bases, with 15 bases separating them. Germline assignment: CDR1 LNHDA and CDR2 SQIVND (reference sequence). The CDR3 length is 15 residues. This chain's CDR3 is CASSTNRARYYGYTF. CDR3 nucleotide sequence: TGTGCCAGTAGTACAAACAGGGCGAGGTACTATGGCTACACCTTC. The full variable domain, in which reference TRBV19 and TRBJ1-2 provide the parts outside the CDR3, is DGGITQSPKYLFRKEGQNVTLSCEQNLNHDAMYWYRQDPGQGLRLIYYSQIVNDFQKGDIAEGYSVSREKKESFPLTVTSAQKNPTAFYLCASSTNRARYYGYTFGSGTRLTVV.

This clone has a handful of counts. The gene calls are TRBV30 and TRBJ1-2; TRBD1 matches at 7 bases. The V and J ends lost 1 base and 4 bases, in that order; junction bases with no gene match: 6. The CDR3 sequence is 14 residues long. The germline CDR1 and CDR2 sequences are GTSNPN and SVGIG (reference sequence). CDR3 sequence: CAWSGPGGIYGYTF. CDR3 DNA sequence: TGTGCCTGGAGTGGACCAGGGGGGATCTATGGCTACACCTTC.

The chain carries TRBV7-1 and TRBJ2-2; D might be TRBD2 (6 bases). TRBV7-1 is an open reading frame whose function is uncertain. The V end was cut by 3 bases, the J end by 1 base, with 9 bases between. The CDR3 runs to 15 residues. CDR3 loop: CASSSGLQNTGELFF. DNA of the CDR3: TGTGCCAGCAGCTCGGGACTTCAGAACACCGGGGAGCTGTTTTTT.

This clone occurred a few times. The rearrangement joins TRBV6-8 to TRBJ1-5; a weak D match, TRBD1 (5 bases). Germline V gene lookup returns CDR1 MNHGY and CDR2 SAAAGT. V lost 6 bases and J 0 bases, leaving 24 bases between the germline ends. This CDR3 has 19 amino acids. In nucleotides, the CDR3 is TGTGCCAGCAGCGGGCCTGGGGGGGGAAGTGGTCGTAGCAATCAGCCCCAGCATTTT. Protein product: CASSGPGGGSGRSNQPQHF.

The chain carries TRBV28 and TRBJ1-4, with a tentative D call TRBD1 (6 bases). V was cut by 4 bases and J by 7 bases, with 16 bases left in between. CDR3 length equals 15 residues. Germline V CDR1 and CDR2: MDHEN, SYDVKM. In nucleotides, the CDR3 is TGTGCCAGCAGTTCAGTACAGGGACTAGGTGAAAAACTGTTTTTT. Translation: CASSSVQGLGEKLFF.

The rearrangement links TRBV18 to TRBJ1-1; D not certain. Germline values: CDR1 KGHSH, CDR2 LQKENI. V lost 3 bases to trimming and J lost 7 bases, with 12 bases between them. This CDR3 has 13 amino acids. The CDR3 loop reads CASSPFGGGEAFF. The CDR3 DNA is TGTGCCAGCTCACCTTTTGGCGGTGGTGAAGCTTTCTTT.

About this clone itself: Sequence at one end of the junction differs from germline and may be a read error. The V gene is TRBV11-3, the J gene TRBJ2-1; D might be TRBD1 (6 bases). This CDR3 spans 15 amino acids. Germline-derived CDR1 and CDR2 are SGHNT and YENEEA. Here the CDR3 DNA reads TGTGCCAGCAGATTAGGGGGACCTTACCCCAATGAGCAGTTCTTC. The encoded protein is CASRLGGPYPNEQFF.

This clone was recorded a few times. The chain is built from TRBV6-4 and TRBJ1-1; D gene uncertain. The CDR3 runs to 11 residues. Germline CDR1 is MRHNA and CDR2 is SNTAGT. Trimming removed 6 bases from V and 7 bases from J, with 9 bases in between. The chain's CDR3 is CASSHKGEAFF. In DNA form, the CDR3 reads TGTGCCAGCAGCCATAAGGGTGAAGCTTTCTTT.

The chain employs TRBV19 and TRBJ2-1; the D gene could be TRBD1 or TRBD2 (6 bases each). V was cut by 4 bases and J by 6 bases, with 19 bases left in between. The germline V gene has CDR1 LNHDA and CDR2 SQIVND (reference sequence). The CDR3 contains 16 residues. CDR3 in amino acids: CASSRGAEVRFNEQFF. The CDR3 DNA reads TGTGCCAGTAGTAGGGGGGCTGAGGTCCGGTTCAATGAGCAGTTCTTC.

The CDR3 loop reads CASRQGLSNQPQHF. CDR3 in DNA: TGCGCCAGCCGACAGGGCCTTAGCAATCAGCCCCAGCATTTT. The chain links TRBV5-1 to TRBJ1-5; 7 bases line up with TRBD1. CDR1 SGHRS and CDR2 YFSETQ come from the germline V gene. After removal of 7 bases from V and 0 bases from J, the junction contained 4 bases not matched to a gene. This CDR3 comprises 14 residues.

The CDR3 reads CASSEVKRGSQPQHF. The CDR3 DNA follows: TGTGCCAGCAGTGAAGTTAAACGGGGATCTCAGCCCCAGCATTTT. The V gene is TRBV6-1, the J gene TRBJ1-5; D is unclear. The length of the CDR3 is 15 residues. V lost 1 base and J lost 6, with 13 bases in between. From germline, CDR1 is MNHNS and CDR2 SASEGT.